This TCR beta chain was captured in a study of cytomegalovirus exposure and HLA in healthy donors. General study points: Listed as cytomegalovirus-associated were 170 or so TCR beta chains.

The donors belonged to the roughly 130-subject validation cohort, separate from the roughly 650-subject first cohort. V gave up 0 bases and J gave up 8 bases, with 13 bases separating them. Germline V CDR1 and CDR2: GTSNPN, SVGIG (reference sequence). CDR3 length equals 13 residues. Remarks on this clone: The target antigen is unknown.

Assay: immunoSEQ multiplex PCR; the TCRdb copy retains only in-frame clones and omits some. This table holds more than 55,000 clones, roughly 94% found once. Source material: PBMCs. V gene TRBV30 combines with J gene TRBJ1-1; D unresolved. This sequence originates from a woman aged 18-35 years in good health and CMV-seronegative. Here the CDR3 reads CAWSVRRVSEAFF. As DNA, the CDR3 is TGTGCCTGGAGTGTACGTCGGGTATCAGAAGCTTTCTTT.